This T cell receptor beta chain was sequenced for a study of T cells after posttransplantation cyclophosphamide. Overall study results and limits: Recipient CMV seropositivity and CMV reactivation strongly tracked TRB clonality.

This clone was detected many times. What it recognizes is unknown. Only in-frame clones appear in the TCRdb table, and some are missing; sequencing was by immunoSEQ multiplex PCR. The sample contains 30,000 to 40,000 clones, none of them singletons. The CDR3 runs 14 residues. J was trimmed by 2 bases and V by 6 bases; bases with no gene match: 6. Germline assignment: CDR1 MNHEY and CDR2 SVGAGI. The gene calls are TRBV6-5 and TRBJ1-2; 7 nucleotides line up with TRBD1. Material for sequencing was PBMCs. This TCR came from a man aged 50 to 59 in good health, CMV-negative, and a related stem cell transplant donor. The CDR3 loop is CASRHGQANYGYTF. The DNA of the CDR3 is TGTGCCAGCAGGCACGGACAGGCCAACTATGGCTACACCTTC.